The sequence of this T cell receptor (beta chain) was determined in a study of blood T cell repertoires in COVID-19. About the research overall: The United States, Italy and Spain were the sources of the acute and convalescent COVID-19 samples.

Clinical histories supplied by participants themselves formed the basis of cohort assignment. Some clones are missing from TCRdb's copy, which holds only in-frame ones; the method was immunoSEQ multiplex PCR. The sample lists around 300,000 clones; 88% were seen once. This CDR3 comprises 15 residues. The germline CDR1 and CDR2 sequences are ENHRY and SYGVKD. J was trimmed by 1 base and V by 3 bases; bases with no gene match: 2. This chain uses TRBV10-3 with TRBJ1-2; the match to TRBD1 covers 10 bases. Material: PBMCs or T cells enriched from blood (not recorded which). This receptor was taken from a woman in her 30s who had recovered from COVID-19. This CDR3 is CAISEGTGVNYGYTF. The CDR3 DNA reads TGTGCCATCAGTGAAGGGACAGGGGTTAACTATGGCTACACCTTC.